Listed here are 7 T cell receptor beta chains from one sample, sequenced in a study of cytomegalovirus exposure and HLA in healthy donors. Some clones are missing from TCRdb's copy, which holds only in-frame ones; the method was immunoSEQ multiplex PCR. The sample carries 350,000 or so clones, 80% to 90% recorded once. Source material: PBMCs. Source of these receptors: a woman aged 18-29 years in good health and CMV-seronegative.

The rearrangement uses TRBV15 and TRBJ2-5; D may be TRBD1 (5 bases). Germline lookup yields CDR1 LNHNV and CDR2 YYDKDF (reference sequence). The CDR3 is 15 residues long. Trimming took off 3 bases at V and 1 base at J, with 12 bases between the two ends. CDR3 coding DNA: TGTGCCACCAGCAGGGGCAGGGAAGGCCAAGAGACCCAGTACTTC. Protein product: CATSRGREGQETQYF.

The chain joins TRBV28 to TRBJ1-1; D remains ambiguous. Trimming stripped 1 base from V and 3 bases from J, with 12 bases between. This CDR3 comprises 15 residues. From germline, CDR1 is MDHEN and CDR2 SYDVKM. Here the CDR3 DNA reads TGTGCCAGCAGTTTATTGGAGGGAGCGGACACTGAAGCTTTCTTT. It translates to CASSLLEGADTEAFF.

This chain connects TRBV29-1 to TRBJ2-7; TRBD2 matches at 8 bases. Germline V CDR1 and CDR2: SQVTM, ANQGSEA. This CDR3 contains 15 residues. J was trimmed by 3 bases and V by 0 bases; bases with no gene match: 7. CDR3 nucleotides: TGCAGCGTTGAAGATCGAGCGGGAGTGAACTACGAGCAGTACTTC. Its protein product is CSVEDRAGVNYEQYF.

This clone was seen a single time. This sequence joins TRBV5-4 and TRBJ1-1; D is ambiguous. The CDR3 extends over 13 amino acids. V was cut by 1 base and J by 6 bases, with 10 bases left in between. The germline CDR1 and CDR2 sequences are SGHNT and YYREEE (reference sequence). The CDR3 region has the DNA TGTGCCAGCAGCTTGATAGGAGGGTCTGAAGCTTTCTTT. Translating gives CASSLIGGSEAFF.

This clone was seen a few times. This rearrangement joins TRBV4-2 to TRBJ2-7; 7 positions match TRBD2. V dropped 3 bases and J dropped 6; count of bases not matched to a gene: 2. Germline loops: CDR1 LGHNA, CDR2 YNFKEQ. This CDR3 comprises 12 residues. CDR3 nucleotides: TGTGCCAGCAGCCAGTGGGGGGGCGAGCAGTACTTC. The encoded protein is CASSQWGGEQYF.

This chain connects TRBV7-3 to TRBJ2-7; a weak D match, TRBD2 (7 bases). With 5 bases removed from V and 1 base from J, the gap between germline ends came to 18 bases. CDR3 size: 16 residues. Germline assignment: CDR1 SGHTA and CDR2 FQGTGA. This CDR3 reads CASSPQGGSDSYEQYF. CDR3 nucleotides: TGTGCCAGCAGCCCACAGGGCGGGAGCGATTCCTACGAGCAGTACTTC.

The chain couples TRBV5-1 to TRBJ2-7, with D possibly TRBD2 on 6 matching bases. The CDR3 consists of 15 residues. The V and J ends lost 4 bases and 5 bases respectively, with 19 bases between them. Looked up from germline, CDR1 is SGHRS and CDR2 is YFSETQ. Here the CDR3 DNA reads TGCGCCAGCAGCCTCCAGGGAGGTGCCTCGGACGAGCAGTACTTC. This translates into CASSLQGGASDEQYF.